This record covers a single T cell receptor (beta chain). Enrollees, about 18 to 89 years old, lived in about two dozen US areas. Data came from immunoSEQ multiplex PCR; TCRdb stores just in-frame clones and leaves some out. The table records about 210,000 clones, around 81% of them present only once. The data were obtained in a study of blood T cell repertoires in COVID-19. Study details: Material from acute and convalescent COVID-19 was sourced from the United States, Italy and Spain.

Sequences were obtained from PBMCs or T cells enriched from blood (not recorded which). The TCR was taken from a woman between 45 and 60 years old with acute COVID-19.

CDR3 region: CASSYSTTSGSSEQYF. Written as DNA, the CDR3 is TGTGCCAGCAGTTACTCGACGACTAGCGGGAGCAGTGAGCAGTACTTC. The chain employs TRBV6-5 and TRBJ2-7, with 12 nucleotides matching TRBD2. CDR1 and CDR2 (germline): MNHEY, SVGAGI. CDR3 size: 16 residues. Unmatched junction bases numbered 7, after V lost 0 bases and J lost 7 bases.